This T cell receptor (beta chain) was identified during a study of vaccination and CD4 T cells after COVID-19. Treatment meaning: roughly 10-day PBMC culture with coronavirus spike peptide pools or control peptides (ViraFEST assay). In the ViraFEST assay, peptide-pool expansion preceded TCR sequencing of expanded clonotypes. Once obtained from cultured CD4+ T cells, the DNA was sequenced using the Oncomine TCR Beta short-read assay. Using the QIAamp micro DNA kit, genomic DNA was extracted from the CD4+ T cells that had been cultured. TCRdb redid the calling of the PCR reads with MiXCR, one entry per CDR3 protein. Among fewer than 15,000 distinct CDR3 sequences listed, less than 50% were seen once. Notes on this clonotype: What it recognizes is unknown.

Trimming at V came to 0 bases and at J to 4 bases, leaving 3 bases not matched to a gene. Germline V CDR1 and CDR2: DFQATT, SNEGSKA (reference sequence). The CDR3 loop spans 15 amino acids. This chain connects TRBV20-1 to TRBJ2-1; TRBD2 aligns across 10 bases. This clonotype was obtained from a human donor who had recovered from COVID-19. This specimen consisted of CD4+ T cells from blood, cultured in vitro, obtained after SARS-CoV-2 vaccination. CDR3 coding DNA: TGCAGTGCTAGAGAGAGCGGGAGGGAATACAATGAGCAGTTCTTC. It is translated as CSARESGREYNEQFF.